Presented here are 15 T cell receptor beta chains from one specimen sequenced in a study of cytomegalovirus exposure and HLA in healthy donors. A multiplex PCR was run with 60 Vbeta primers and 13 Jbeta primers. Clones were sequenced by immunoSEQ multiplex PCR, and TCRdb holds only the in-frame ones, with some missing. The ten most abundant clones cover 15% of a sample with 87,000 or so clones. Sequencing was carried out using PBMCs. Receptor source: a man aged 50 to 59 in good health and CMV-seropositive.

The V and J genes are TRBV6-5 and TRBJ2-7; possibly TRBD2 for D (6 bases). The V gene's germline CDR1 is MNHEY and CDR2 SVGAGI. The V and J ends lost 5 bases and 3 bases respectively, with 11 bases between them. The length of the CDR3 is 13 residues. The CDR3 protein is CASSPSGGYEQYF. CDR3 coding DNA: TGTGCCAGCAGTCCTTCCGGGGGCTACGAGCAGTACTTC.

The chain joins TRBV13 to TRBJ2-1, with a tentative D call TRBD2 (5 bases). CDR3 length: 15 amino acids. V was cut by 1 base and J by 3 bases, with 10 bases left in between. Germline V gives CDR1 PRHDT, CDR2 FYEKMQ (reference sequence). The CDR3 spells CASSLELGSYNEQFF. The CDR3 coding sequence is TGTGCCAGCAGCTTAGAGCTGGGGAGCTACAATGAGCAGTTCTTC.

This chain links TRBV29-1 with TRBJ1-1; D gene ambiguous. The CDR3 is made up of 10 amino acids. Germline V gene data show CDR1 as SQVTM and CDR2 as ANQGSEA. The ends were cut back, 3 bases at V and 6 bases at J, with 5 bases in the middle. CDR3 region: CSVDFPEAFF. The CDR3 coding sequence is TGCAGCGTTGACTTCCCTGAAGCTTTCTTT.

Remarks on this clone: The same CDR3 can be traced to other DNA sequences in this sample. The chain uses TRBV30 and TRBJ2-3; D is possibly TRBD2 (6 bases). CDR3 size: 13 residues. V was clipped by 0 bases and J by 6 bases, with 10 bases between them. Germline CDR1 is GTSNPN and CDR2 is SVGIG (reference sequence). The CDR3 loop is CAWSVGGRDTQYF. The CDR3 bases are TGTGCCTGGAGTGTAGGAGGGCGGGATACGCAGTATTTT.

Of note for this clone: This likely comes from a read error, as the CDR3 has no conserved phenylalanine or tryptophan at its end. The limits of the CDR3 on the DNA are not certain, so only TCRdb's listed CDR3 is given. The chain has TRBV6-5 and TRBJ1-2; TRBD1, as called in the table, went unchecked against the DNA. From germline, CDR1 is MNHEY and CDR2 SVGAGI. Ends included, the CDR3 has 13 residues. CDR3 region: CASSRAGQGVQSL.

The chain combines TRBV4-1 with TRBJ2-5, with D maybe TRBD1 (6 bases). V gave up 0 bases and J gave up 9 bases, with 14 bases separating them. The CDR3 runs 14 residues. The germline V gene has CDR1 MGHRA and CDR2 YSYEKL. CDR3 region: CASSQDGGPGSQYF. In DNA form, the CDR3 reads TGCGCCAGCAGCCAAGATGGGGGCCCAGGGTCCCAGTACTTC.

The chain carries TRBV6-5 and TRBJ2-5, with D maybe TRBD1 (6 bases). CDR1 and CDR2 from the germline V gene are MNHEY and SVGAGI. V was pared by 7 bases and J by 2 bases, with 8 bases between. The CDR3 extends over 12 amino acids. The CDR3 region is CASTGVQETQYF. The CDR3 nucleotides read TGTGCCAGCACAGGGGTACAAGAGACCCAGTACTTC.

The chain links TRBV28 to TRBJ2-4; no firm D call. Trimming pared 3 bases from V and 1 base from J, leaving 10 bases between. The CDR3 has 15 amino acids. The germline V gene encodes CDR1 MDHEN and CDR2 SYDVKM. DNA for the CDR3: TGTGCCAGCAGTTTCCCTGAACTGGCCAAAAACATTCAGTACTTC. It encodes CASSFPELAKNIQYF.

This rearrangement joins TRBV5-4 to TRBJ2-5; 10 bases line up with TRBD2. With 5 bases clipped from V and 5 bases from J, the junction kept 3 bases outside the gene matches. Germline V lookup: CDR1 SGHNT, CDR2 YYREEE (reference sequence). The CDR3 sequence is 13 residues long. CDR3 sequence reads: CASSLAGAETQYF. In DNA form, the CDR3 reads TGTGCCAGCAGTCTAGCGGGAGCGGAGACCCAGTACTTC.

The chain has TRBV12-5 and TRBJ2-7, with TRBD1 matching over 8 bases. Germline CDR1 and CDR2: LGHNT and FRNRAP. Germline trimming cut 0 bases from V and 6 bases from J; bases unmatched to any gene: 1. This CDR3 comprises 13 residues. CDR3: CASGLVGQGEQYV. DNA of the CDR3: TGTGCTAGTGGTTTGGTTGGACAGGGCGAGCAGTACGTC.

J is TRBJ2-1 and V is TRBV5-6; weak D call: TRBD2 (6 bases). CDR3 length equals 15 residues. Germline V gene sequence: CDR1 SGHDT, CDR2 YYEEEE. V was trimmed by 4 bases and J by 6 bases, leaving 17 bases between them. The CDR3 is CASSPGGNPANEQFF. In DNA, the CDR3 is TGTGCCAGCAGCCCGGGCGGGAATCCAGCCAATGAGCAGTTCTTC.

V is TRBV7-8 and J is TRBJ2-1, with 8 bases aligning to TRBD2. The CDR3 is 16 residues long. Germline CDR1 and CDR2: SGHVS and FQNEAQ. Trimming removed 5 bases from V and 3 bases from J; junction bases left unmatched: 9. The CDR3 reads CASSPRSGSHYNEQFF. The CDR3 nucleotides read TGTGCCAGCAGCCCACGGAGCGGGAGCCACTACAATGAGCAGTTCTTC.

Note on this clone: The sample holds other DNA sequences that translate to the same CDR3. The V call is TRBV4-3, the J call TRBJ1-5; D remains unclear. There are 15 residues in the CDR3. V was cut by 0 bases and J by 5 bases, with 11 bases left in between. Germline assignment: CDR1 LGHNA and CDR2 YSLEER. CDR3 region: CASSQDVGGYQPQHF. The DNA of the CDR3 is TGCGCCAGCAGCCAAGATGTTGGAGGATATCAGCCCCAGCATTTT.

This rearrangement joins TRBV11-3 to TRBJ2-1, with 12 bases fitting TRBD2. The germline V gene has CDR1 SGHNT and CDR2 YENEEA. The CDR3 is 15 residues long. V was clipped by 5 bases and J by 7 bases; unmatched bases: 6. The CDR3 spells CASSVASGRGNEQFF. Written as DNA, the CDR3 is TGTGCCAGCAGCGTCGCTAGCGGGAGGGGTAATGAGCAGTTCTTC. The full variable domain, its missing parts supplied by reference TRBV11-3 and TRBJ2-1, is EAGVVQSPRYKIIEKKQPVAFWCNPISGHNTLYWYLQNLGQGPELLIRYENEEAVDDSQLPKDRFSAERLKGVDSTLKIQPAELGDSAVYLCASSVASGRGNEQFFGPGTRLTVL.

The DNA of the CDR3 is TGTGCCAGCTCACCGGGACTTACTTCTGGAAACACCATATATTTT. Translating it yields CASSPGLTSGNTIYF. This chain links TRBV18 with TRBJ1-3, with a possible D match to TRBD1 (5 bases). The CDR3 has 15 residues. CDR1 and CDR2 from the germline V gene are KGHSH and LQKENI. Trimming shortened V by 3 bases and J by 1 base, and 10 bases separated the two germline ends.